One sample yielded the 2 T cell receptor beta chains listed below, sequenced in a study of blood T cell repertoires in COVID-19. The data were produced by immunoSEQ multiplex PCR, yet TCRdb's version contains in-frame clones alone and is incomplete. The sample yields roughly 65,000 clones, roughly three quarters seen once. Sequencing used peripheral blood. Source of these receptors: a man older than 75 with acute or convalescent COVID-19.

The genes are TRBV19 and TRBJ1-5; 9 bases match TRBD1. The CDR3 loop spans 17 amino acids. CDR1 LNHDA and CDR2 SQIVND come from the germline V gene (reference sequence). Trimming at V came to 2 bases and at J to 3 bases, leaving 8 bases not matched to a gene. CDR3 amino acids: CASSILTAQGANQPQHF. Written as DNA, the CDR3 is TGTGCCAGTAGTATACTCACGGCACAGGGGGCCAATCAGCCCCAGCATTTT.

V usage is TRBV19 and J usage is TRBJ1-2; D is unresolved. This CDR3 contains 17 residues. Trimming pared 5 bases from V and 4 bases from J, leaving 23 bases between. The germline V gene encodes CDR1 LNHDA and CDR2 SQIVND (reference sequence). CDR3 in amino acids: CASSFSGSARQFYGYTF. In DNA form, the CDR3 reads TGTGCCAGTAGTTTTTCCGGGAGCGCCAGGCAATTCTATGGCTACACCTTC. Full variable domain (missing parts from reference TRBV19 and TRBJ1-2): DGGITQSPKYLFRKEGQNVTLSCEQNLNHDAMYWYRQDPGQGLRLIYYSQIVNDFQKGDIAEGYSVSREKKESFPLTVTSAQKNPTAFYLCASSFSGSARQFYGYTFGSGTRLTVV.